This is a list of T cell receptor beta chains from one sample in a study of shared clonotypes between healthy human individuals. Data came from immunoSEQ multiplex PCR; TCRdb stores just in-frame clones and leaves some out. The sample has roughly 680,000 clones; 55% to 75% are singletons. The sequenced sample consisted of memory CD4+ T cells sorted from blood. These receptors all stem from a woman aged 25-40 years in good health. CDR3s include the opening cysteine and the closing phenylalanine or tryptophan. Each record gives: D gene, J gene, clone size, V gene, CDR3 DNA, CDR3 protein. D genes are given only for firm matches. A clone size is listed for some rows: how often the clone was seen (once, few, many), or a class if it is expanded.

d_call: TRBD1; j_call: TRBJ2-7; clone_size: NA; v_call: TRBV11-1; cdr3_nt: TGTGCCAGCAGCTTAGCGCCAGGGGGCGTGTACGAGCAGTACTTC; cdr3_aa: CASSLAPGGVYEQYF
d_call: NA; j_call: TRBJ1-4; clone_size: once; v_call: TRBV6-1; cdr3_nt: TGTGCCAGCAGCCGAACAGGGAAGTTAAATGAAAAACTGTTTTTT; cdr3_aa: CASSRTGKLNEKLFF
d_call: NA; j_call: TRBJ1-3; clone_size: once; v_call: TRBV28; cdr3_nt: TGTGCCAGCAGTCTCCACTCTGGAAACACCATATATTTT; cdr3_aa: CASSLHSGNTIYF
d_call: TRBD1; j_call: TRBJ2-5; clone_size: few; v_call: TRBV27; cdr3_nt: TGTGCCAGCAGTTTATTCAACAGGGGCGAGACCCAGTACTTC; cdr3_aa: CASSLFNRGETQYF
d_call: NA; j_call: TRBJ2-1; clone_size: NA; v_call: TRBV19; cdr3_nt: TGTGCCAGTAGTATAGGACACATCAATGAGCAGTTCTTC; cdr3_aa: CASSIGHINEQFF
d_call: NA; j_call: TRBJ1-1; clone_size: NA; v_call: TRBV29-1; cdr3_nt: TGCAGCGTAGCCGGCAGCAGGGACACTGAAGCTTTCTTT; cdr3_aa: CSVAGSRDTEAFF
d_call: TRBD2; j_call: TRBJ2-2; clone_size: NA; v_call: TRBV18; cdr3_nt: TGTGCCAGCTCACTTTCCGGGACTAGCGGGAGTGGCACCGGGGAGCTGTTTTTT; cdr3_aa: CASSLSGTSGSGTGELFF
d_call: NA; j_call: TRBJ1-1; clone_size: NA; v_call: TRBV11-2; cdr3_nt: TGTGCCAGCAGCAAAGGTGGGGCAGGTGGGGCCACTGAAGCTTTCTTT; cdr3_aa: CASSKGGAGGATEAFF
d_call: NA; j_call: TRBJ2-7; clone_size: NA; v_call: TRBV30; cdr3_nt: TGTGCCTGGAGTGAACAGGGCTACGAGCAGTACTTC; cdr3_aa: CAWSEQGYEQYF
d_call: TRBD2; j_call: TRBJ2-3; clone_size: NA; v_call: TRBV4-2; cdr3_nt: TGTGCCAGCAGCCCCCAAGCGGGAGACACAGATACGCAGTATTTT; cdr3_aa: CASSPQAGDTDTQYF
d_call: NA; j_call: TRBJ2-3; clone_size: once; v_call: TRBV29-1; cdr3_nt: TGCAGCGCCAAGGTGGGGGCTACAGATACGCAGTATTTT; cdr3_aa: CSAKVGATDTQYF
d_call: NA; j_call: TRBJ1-1; clone_size: NA; v_call: TRBV19; cdr3_nt: TGTGCCAGTAGTGGACAGAACCAACGAAGTCGAGCTTTCTTT; cdr3_aa: CASSGQNQRSRAFF
d_call: TRBD1; j_call: TRBJ1-3; clone_size: NA; v_call: TRBV5-4; cdr3_nt: TGTGCCAGCAGCTTACCCGGGACAGAGGGAAACACCATATATTTT; cdr3_aa: CASSLPGTEGNTIYF
d_call: TRBD1; j_call: TRBJ1-1; clone_size: NA; v_call: TRBV25-1; cdr3_nt: TGTGCCAGCAGTGAATCGACGGGGACAGGGGGGGACACTGAAGCTTTCTTT; cdr3_aa: CASSESTGTGGDTEAFF
d_call: NA; j_call: TRBJ2-7; clone_size: NA; v_call: TRBV6-6; cdr3_nt: TGTGCCAGCAGTACCGACGGCCAACGGTACTTC; cdr3_aa: CASSTDGQRYF
d_call: TRBD1; j_call: TRBJ1-2; clone_size: NA; v_call: TRBV5-1; cdr3_nt: TGCGCCAGCAGCTCCGGGACAGGGCTTAACTATGGCTACACCTTC; cdr3_aa: CASSSGTGLNYGYTF
d_call: TRBD2; j_call: TRBJ2-2; clone_size: few; v_call: TRBV5-1; cdr3_nt: TGCGCCAGCAGCTTGGAAGCGGGAGGGGCCACCGGGGAGCTGTTTTTT; cdr3_aa: CASSLEAGGATGELFF
d_call: TRBD2; j_call: TRBJ2-7; clone_size: NA; v_call: TRBV19; cdr3_nt: TGTGCCACCGCGGTTCAAGCGGGAGTAGAAAACGAGCAGTACTTC; cdr3_aa: CATAVQAGVENEQYF
d_call: NA; j_call: TRBJ2-5; clone_size: NA; v_call: TRBV5-1; cdr3_nt: TGCGCCAGCAGCTTGTCACAGCCCGTTGGGACCCAGTACTTC; cdr3_aa: CASSLSQPVGTQYF
d_call: NA; j_call: TRBJ1-2; clone_size: NA; v_call: TRBV28; cdr3_nt: TGTGCCAGCAGTTCCCAGGGCCTCAGGGGCTACACCTTC; cdr3_aa: CASSSQGLRGYTF
d_call: NA; j_call: TRBJ1-3; clone_size: NA; v_call: TRBV7-8; cdr3_nt: TGTGCCAGCAGCTTAGGATCCGCAAGCTCTGGAAACACCATATATTTT; cdr3_aa: CASSLGSASSGNTIYF
d_call: NA; j_call: TRBJ1-5; clone_size: NA; v_call: TRBV6-1; cdr3_nt: TGTGCCAGCAGTGTCCAGACAGATAGCAATCAGCCCCAGCATTTT; cdr3_aa: CASSVQTDSNQPQHF
d_call: NA; j_call: TRBJ2-3; clone_size: NA; v_call: TRBV2; cdr3_nt: TGTGCCAGCAGTGAAGGTATTATTACGCAGTATTTT; cdr3_aa: CASSEGIITQYF
d_call: NA; j_call: TRBJ2-1; clone_size: many; v_call: TRBV7-9; cdr3_nt: TGTGCCAGCAGCCCCTACAATGAGCAGTTCTTC; cdr3_aa: CASSPYNEQFF
d_call: TRBD1; j_call: TRBJ2-7; clone_size: few; v_call: TRBV5-6; cdr3_nt: TGTGCCAGCAGCTTATTTGACAGGGTCTACGAGCAGTACTTC; cdr3_aa: CASSLFDRVYEQYF
d_call: TRBD2; j_call: TRBJ2-7; clone_size: few; v_call: TRBV27; cdr3_nt: TGTGCCAGCAGTCCATATAGCGGGATTCGGAACGAGCAGTACTTC; cdr3_aa: CASSPYSGIRNEQYF
d_call: NA; j_call: TRBJ2-2; clone_size: NA; v_call: TRBV2; cdr3_nt: TGTGCCAGCAGTGACCTCCCAGGGGCCGGGGAGCTGTTTTTT; cdr3_aa: CASSDLPGAGELFF
d_call: NA; j_call: TRBJ2-2; clone_size: NA; v_call: TRBV21-1; cdr3_nt: TGTGCCAGCAGCAAAGAAGCGACAATGAACACCGGGGAGCTGTTTTTT; cdr3_aa: CASSKEATMNTGELFF
d_call: NA; j_call: TRBJ1-1; clone_size: NA; v_call: TRBV19; cdr3_nt: TGTGCCAGTAGTAACGGGGAATGGGAAGCTTTCTTT; cdr3_aa: CASSNGEWEAFF
d_call: TRBD2; j_call: TRBJ2-5; clone_size: NA; v_call: TRBV30; cdr3_nt: TGTGCCTGGAGTCCCGGCCTTAGCGGGAGAGAGAGATCGGAGACCCAGTACTTC; cdr3_aa: CAWSPGLSGRERSETQYF
d_call: NA; j_call: TRBJ1-2; clone_size: NA; v_call: TRBV5-8; cdr3_nt: TGTGCCAGCAGCTCGGTCCAGTCGGTCTATTCCTCCTATGGCTACACCTTC; cdr3_aa: CASSSVQSVYSSYGYTF
d_call: NA; j_call: TRBJ2-7; clone_size: NA; v_call: TRBV21-1; cdr3_nt: TGTGCCAGCAGCAAAGTAGAAATGACGTCTAGCGGGGGGTACGAGCAGTACTTC; cdr3_aa: CASSKVEMTSSGGYEQYF
d_call: NA; j_call: TRBJ2-1; clone_size: NA; v_call: TRBV7-9; cdr3_nt: TGTGCCAGCAGCTCCGGACTACCCTCCTACAATGAGCAGTTCTTC; cdr3_aa: CASSSGLPSYNEQFF
d_call: NA; j_call: TRBJ2-7; clone_size: few; v_call: TRBV4-2; cdr3_nt: TGTGCCAGCAGCCCCAAGGGATTGAACGAGCAGTACTTC; cdr3_aa: CASSPKGLNEQYF
d_call: NA; j_call: TRBJ2-3; clone_size: NA; v_call: TRBV5-1; cdr3_nt: TGCGCCAGCAGCTTGGAAGACAGGGAGGCAGATACGCAGTATTTT; cdr3_aa: CASSLEDREADTQYF
d_call: NA; j_call: TRBJ2-1; clone_size: NA; v_call: TRBV15; cdr3_nt: TGTGCCACCAGCACAGGGGACTCAAATCAGTTCTTC; cdr3_aa: CATSTGDSNQFF
d_call: TRBD1; j_call: TRBJ2-5; clone_size: NA; v_call: TRBV7-9; cdr3_nt: TGTGCCAGCAGCTTAGCATTATGGACAGGGGAAAGACAAGAGACCCAGTACTTC; cdr3_aa: CASSLALWTGERQETQYF
d_call: NA; j_call: TRBJ2-5; clone_size: few; v_call: TRBV20-1; cdr3_nt: TGCAGTGCTAGCGTGGGAGAGACCCAGTACTTC; cdr3_aa: CSASVGETQYF
d_call: NA; j_call: TRBJ2-7; clone_size: NA; v_call: TRBV4-2; cdr3_nt: TGTGCCAGCAGCCAGACCCGGACATCCTACGAGCAGTACTTC; cdr3_aa: CASSQTRTSYEQYF
d_call: NA; j_call: TRBJ2-3; clone_size: NA; v_call: TRBV29-1; cdr3_nt: TGCAGCTTCGGACATCTAGATACGCAGTATTTT; cdr3_aa: CSFGHLDTQYF
d_call: TRBD1; j_call: TRBJ1-1; clone_size: NA; v_call: TRBV6-5; cdr3_nt: TGTGCCAGCAGTGGGACAGGGGTCGCCACTGAAGCTTTCTTT; cdr3_aa: CASSGTGVATEAFF
d_call: NA; j_call: TRBJ2-2; clone_size: NA; v_call: TRBV21-1; cdr3_nt: TGTGCCAGCAGCAACCCCTCGGACCCCGCGAACACCGGGGAGCTGTTTTTT; cdr3_aa: CASSNPSDPANTGELFF
d_call: TRBD1; j_call: TRBJ1-1; clone_size: NA; v_call: TRBV19; cdr3_nt: TGTGCCAGTAGTACGACAGGGGACAACACTGAAGCTTTCTTT; cdr3_aa: CASSTTGDNTEAFF